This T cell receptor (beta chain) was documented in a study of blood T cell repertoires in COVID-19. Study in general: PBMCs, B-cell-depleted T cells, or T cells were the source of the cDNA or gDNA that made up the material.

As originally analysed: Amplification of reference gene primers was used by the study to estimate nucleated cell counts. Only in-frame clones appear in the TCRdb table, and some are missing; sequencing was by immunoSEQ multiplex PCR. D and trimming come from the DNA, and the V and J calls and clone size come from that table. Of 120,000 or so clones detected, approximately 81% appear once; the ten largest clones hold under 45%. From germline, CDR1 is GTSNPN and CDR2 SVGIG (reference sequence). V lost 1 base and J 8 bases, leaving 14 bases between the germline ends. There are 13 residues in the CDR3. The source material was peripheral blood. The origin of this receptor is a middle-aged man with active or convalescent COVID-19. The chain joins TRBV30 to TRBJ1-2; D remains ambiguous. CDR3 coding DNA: TGTGCCTGGAGTGCGGGGTCTGGCGGAGGCTACACCTTC. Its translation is CAWSAGSGGGYTF.